This TCR beta chain emerged from a study of blood T cell repertoires in COVID-19. The wider study: Sites in the United States, Italy and Spain provided acute and convalescent COVID-19 samples.

V lost 10 bases, J lost 2 bases, and 9 bases stayed unmatched. Germline V lookup: CDR1 LNHDA, CDR2 SQIVND (reference sequence). The CDR3 extends over 14 amino acids. TCRdb keeps only in-frame clones here, not all; method: immunoSEQ multiplex PCR. Counted here are about 130,000 clones, more than 70% occurring once; the ten biggest clones make up approximately 4.3%. J is TRBJ1-1 and V is TRBV19, with 8 bases lining up with TRBD1. The sequencing sample was made of peripheral blood. This clonotype was sampled from a human donor in a cohort sampled during active COVID-19. CDR3 sequence: CATQGAWGNTEAFF. CDR3 in DNA: TGTGCCACTCAGGGGGCGTGGGGAAACACTGAAGCTTTCTTT.